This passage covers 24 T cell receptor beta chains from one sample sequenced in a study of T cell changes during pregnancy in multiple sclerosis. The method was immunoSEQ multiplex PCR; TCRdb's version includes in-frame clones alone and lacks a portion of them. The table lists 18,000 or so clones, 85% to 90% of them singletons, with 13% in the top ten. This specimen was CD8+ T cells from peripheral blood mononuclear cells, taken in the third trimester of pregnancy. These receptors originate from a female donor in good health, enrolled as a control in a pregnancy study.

Here the CDR3 reads CATSWGIPGTSSYNEQFF. The DNA of the CDR3 is TGTGCCACCAGCTGGGGAATCCCCGGGACTTCCTCCTACAATGAGCAGTTCTTC. The rearrangement links TRBV15 to TRBJ2-1; possible D gene TRBD2, 6 bases. V dropped 5 bases and J dropped 0 bases, with 20 bases sitting between them. Germline CDR1 is LNHNV and CDR2 is YYDKDF (reference sequence). This CDR3 comprises 18 residues.

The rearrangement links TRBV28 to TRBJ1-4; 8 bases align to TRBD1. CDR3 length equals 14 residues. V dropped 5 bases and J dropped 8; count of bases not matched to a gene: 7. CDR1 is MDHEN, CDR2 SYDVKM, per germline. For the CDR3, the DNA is TGTGCCAGCAGTCCGACAGGGGTCACCGAAAAACTGTTTTTT. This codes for CASSPTGVTEKLFF.

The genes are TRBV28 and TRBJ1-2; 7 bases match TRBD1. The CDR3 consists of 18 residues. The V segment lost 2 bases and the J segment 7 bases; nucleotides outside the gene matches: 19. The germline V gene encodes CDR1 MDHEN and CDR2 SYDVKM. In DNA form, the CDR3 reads TGTGCCAGCAGTTTAGGATCCGGGACAGTATGGGGGACTTCTGGCTACACCTTC. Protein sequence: CASSLGSGTVWGTSGYTF.

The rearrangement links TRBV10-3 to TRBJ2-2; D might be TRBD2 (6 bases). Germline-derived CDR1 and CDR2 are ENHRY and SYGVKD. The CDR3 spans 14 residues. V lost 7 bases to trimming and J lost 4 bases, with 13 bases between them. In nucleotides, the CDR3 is TGTGCCATCACCCCGGGGGAGACCACCGGGGAGCTGTTTTTT. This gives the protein CAITPGETTGELFF.

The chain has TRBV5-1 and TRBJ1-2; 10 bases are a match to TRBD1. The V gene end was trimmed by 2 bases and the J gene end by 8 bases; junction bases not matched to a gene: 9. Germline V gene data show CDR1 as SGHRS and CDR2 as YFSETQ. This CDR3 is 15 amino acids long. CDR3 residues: CASSLTAGTGDGYTF. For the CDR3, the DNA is TGCGCCAGCAGCTTAACAGCCGGGACAGGGGACGGCTACACCTTC.

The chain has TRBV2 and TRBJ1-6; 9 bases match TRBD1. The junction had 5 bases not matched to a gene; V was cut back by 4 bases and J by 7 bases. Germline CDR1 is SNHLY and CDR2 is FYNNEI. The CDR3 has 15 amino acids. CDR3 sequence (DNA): TGTGCCAGCAGTGCAATGACAGGGGGGAATTCACCCCTCCACTTT. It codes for CASSAMTGGNSPLHF.

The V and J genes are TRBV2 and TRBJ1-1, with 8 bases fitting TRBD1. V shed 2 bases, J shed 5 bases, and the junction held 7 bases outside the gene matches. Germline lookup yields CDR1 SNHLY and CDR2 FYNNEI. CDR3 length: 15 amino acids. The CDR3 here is CASSERPGGATEAFF. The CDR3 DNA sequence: TGTGCCAGCAGTGAAAGACCAGGGGGCGCGACTGAAGCTTTCTTT.

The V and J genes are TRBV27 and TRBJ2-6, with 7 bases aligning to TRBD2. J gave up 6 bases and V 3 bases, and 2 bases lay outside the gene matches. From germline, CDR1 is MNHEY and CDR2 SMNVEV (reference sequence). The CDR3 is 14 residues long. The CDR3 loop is CASSFAGVANVLTF. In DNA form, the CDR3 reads TGTGCCAGCAGTTTCGCGGGGGTGGCCAACGTCCTGACTTTC.

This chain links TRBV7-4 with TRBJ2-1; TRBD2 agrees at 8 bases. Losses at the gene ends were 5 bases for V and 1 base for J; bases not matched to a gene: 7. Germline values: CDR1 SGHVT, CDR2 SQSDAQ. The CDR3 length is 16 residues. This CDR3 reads CASSPLAGRSYNEQFF. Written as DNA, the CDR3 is TGTGCCAGCAGCCCTTTAGCGGGGAGATCCTACAATGAGCAGTTCTTC.

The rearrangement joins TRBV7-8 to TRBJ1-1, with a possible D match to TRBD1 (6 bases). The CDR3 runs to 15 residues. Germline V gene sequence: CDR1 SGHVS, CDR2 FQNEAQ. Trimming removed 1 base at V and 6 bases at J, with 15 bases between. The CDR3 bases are TGTGCCAGCAGCTTAGGTCTGGGGGCGCGACCTGAAGCTTTCTTT. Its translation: CASSLGLGARPEAFF.

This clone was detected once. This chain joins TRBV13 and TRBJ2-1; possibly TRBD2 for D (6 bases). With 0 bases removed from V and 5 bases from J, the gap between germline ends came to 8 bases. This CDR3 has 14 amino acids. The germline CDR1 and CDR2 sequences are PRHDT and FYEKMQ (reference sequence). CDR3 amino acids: CASSLGPGDNEQFF. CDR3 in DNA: TGTGCCAGCAGCTTAGGCCCGGGAGACAATGAGCAGTTCTTC. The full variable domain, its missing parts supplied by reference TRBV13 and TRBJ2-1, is AAGVIQSPRHLIKEKRETATLKCYPIPRHDTVYWYQQGPGQDPQFLISFYEKMQSDKGSIPDRFSAQQFSDYHSELNMSSLELGDSALYFCASSLGPGDNEQFFGPGTRLTVL.

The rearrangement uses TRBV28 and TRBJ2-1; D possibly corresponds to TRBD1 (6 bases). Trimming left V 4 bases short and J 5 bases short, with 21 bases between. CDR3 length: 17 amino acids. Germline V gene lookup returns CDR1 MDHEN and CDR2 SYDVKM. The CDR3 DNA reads TGTGCCAGCAGTTCCCCGAGACAGGTTCAGGCTAACAATGAGCAGTTCTTC. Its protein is CASSSPRQVQANNEQFF.

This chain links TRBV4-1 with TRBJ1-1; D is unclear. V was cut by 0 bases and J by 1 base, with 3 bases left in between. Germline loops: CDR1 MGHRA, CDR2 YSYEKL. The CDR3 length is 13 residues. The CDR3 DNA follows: TGCGCCAGCAGCCAAGAGAGGAACACTGAAGCTTTCTTT. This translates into CASSQERNTEAFF.

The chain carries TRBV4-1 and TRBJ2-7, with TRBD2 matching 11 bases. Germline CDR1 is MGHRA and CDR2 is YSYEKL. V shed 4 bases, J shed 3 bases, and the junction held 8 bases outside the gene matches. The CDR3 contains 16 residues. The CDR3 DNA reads TGCGCCAGCAGCCTTGGACCGGGACTAGCGGACTACGAGCAGTACTTC. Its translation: CASSLGPGLADYEQYF.

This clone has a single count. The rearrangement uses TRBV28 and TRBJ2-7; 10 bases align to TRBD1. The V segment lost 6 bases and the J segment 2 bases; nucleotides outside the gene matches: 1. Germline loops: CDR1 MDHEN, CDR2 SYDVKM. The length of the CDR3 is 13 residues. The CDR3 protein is CASRGTGAYEQYF. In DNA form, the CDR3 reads TGTGCCAGCAGGGGGACAGGGGCCTACGAGCAGTACTTC.

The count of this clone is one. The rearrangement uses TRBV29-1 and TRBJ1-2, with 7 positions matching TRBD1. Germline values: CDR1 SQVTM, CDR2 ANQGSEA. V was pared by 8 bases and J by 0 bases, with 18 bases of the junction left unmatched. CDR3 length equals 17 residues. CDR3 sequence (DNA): TGCAGCCCCCGAGACCGGGACAGCCGACCTACTAACTATGGCTACACCTTC. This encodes CSPRDRDSRPTNYGYTF.

DNA for the CDR3: TGTGCCAGCAGCTTCCCCACAGGGAACTCGAACACTGAAGCTTTCTTT. Translation gives CASSFPTGNSNTEAFF. The chain recombines TRBV7-9 with TRBJ1-1; a possible D gene is TRBD1 (6 bases). The V and J ends lost 3 bases and 1 base respectively, with 15 bases between them. The CDR3 covers 16 residues. The V gene's germline CDR1 is SEHNR and CDR2 FQNEAQ (reference sequence).

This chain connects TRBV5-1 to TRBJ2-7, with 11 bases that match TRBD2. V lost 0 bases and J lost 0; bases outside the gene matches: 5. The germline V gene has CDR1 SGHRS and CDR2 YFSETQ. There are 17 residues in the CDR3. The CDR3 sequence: CASSLGGGLADSYEQYF. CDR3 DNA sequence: TGCGCCAGCAGCTTGGGGGGGGGACTAGCGGACTCCTACGAGCAGTACTTC.

CDR3 loop: CASKIYQGDYGYTF. The CDR3 DNA is TGTGCCAGCAAAATTTACCAGGGCGACTATGGCTACACCTTC. J is TRBJ1-2 and V is TRBV27; tentative D call: TRBD1 (5 bases). The CDR3 extends over 14 amino acids. Germline lookup yields CDR1 MNHEY and CDR2 SMNVEV (reference sequence). Between the trimmed V and J ends, which lost 7 bases and 3 bases, there was a span of 15 bases.

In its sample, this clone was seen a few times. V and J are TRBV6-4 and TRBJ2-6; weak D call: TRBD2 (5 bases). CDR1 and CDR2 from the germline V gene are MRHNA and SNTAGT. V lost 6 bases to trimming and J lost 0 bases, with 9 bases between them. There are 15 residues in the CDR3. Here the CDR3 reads CASSATSSGANVLTF. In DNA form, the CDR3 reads TGTGCCAGCAGCGCTACTAGCTCTGGGGCCAACGTCCTGACTTTC.

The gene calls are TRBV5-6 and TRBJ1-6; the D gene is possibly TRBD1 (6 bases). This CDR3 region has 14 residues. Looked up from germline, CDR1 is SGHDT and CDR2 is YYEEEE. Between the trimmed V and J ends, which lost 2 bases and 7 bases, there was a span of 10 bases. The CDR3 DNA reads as TGTGCCAGCAGCTTAAGGGACACAAATTCACCCCTCCACTTT. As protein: CASSLRDTNSPLHF.

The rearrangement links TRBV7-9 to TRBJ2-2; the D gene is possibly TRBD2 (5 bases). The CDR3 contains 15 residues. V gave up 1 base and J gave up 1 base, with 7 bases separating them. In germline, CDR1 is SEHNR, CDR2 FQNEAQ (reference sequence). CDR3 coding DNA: TGTGCCAGCAGCTTAGACAGCGGGAACACCGGGGAGCTGTTTTTT. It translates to CASSLDSGNTGELFF.

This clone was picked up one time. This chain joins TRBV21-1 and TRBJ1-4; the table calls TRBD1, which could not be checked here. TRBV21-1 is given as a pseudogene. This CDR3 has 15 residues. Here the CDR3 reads CASSKRDRGDEKLFF. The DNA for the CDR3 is TGTGCCAGCAGCAAACGGGACAGGGGAGATGAAAAACTGTTTTTT.

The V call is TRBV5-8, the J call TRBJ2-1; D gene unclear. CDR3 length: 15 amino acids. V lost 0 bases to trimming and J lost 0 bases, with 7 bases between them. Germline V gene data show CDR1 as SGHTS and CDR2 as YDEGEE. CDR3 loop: CASSLGHSSYNEQFF. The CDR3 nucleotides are TGTGCCAGCAGCTTGGGCCATAGCTCCTACAATGAGCAGTTCTTC.